This TCR beta chain comes out of a study of shared clonotypes between healthy human individuals. Overall study findings and caveats: It was only blood that was sampled, and tissue repertoires likely differ.

The data were produced by immunoSEQ multiplex PCR, yet TCRdb's version contains in-frame clones alone and is incomplete. The sample carries nearly 2 million clones, about 95% recorded once. Terminally differentiated effector memory CD45RA+ cells were left out of the naive CD8 fraction, which was CD45RO-negative and positively selected for CCR7. The CDR3 runs 14 residues. V lost 0 bases and J lost 6, with 12 bases in between. Germline V lookup: CDR1 SGDLS, CDR2 YYNGEE. With regard to this clone: Its antigen is not identified.

The sequence was obtained from a man between 18 and 35 years old in good health. The chain joins TRBV9 to TRBJ1-2; possible D gene TRBD1, 6 bases. Input material: naive CD8+ T cells sorted from blood. CDR3 sequence (DNA): TGTGCCAGCAGCGTAGGTAGGGGGGACGATGGCTACACCTTC. Its protein is CASSVGRGDDGYTF.